This TCR beta chain was identified during a study of blood T cell repertoires in COVID-19. The germline V gene has CDR1 SGHTA and CDR2 FQGNSA. With V trimmed by 2 bases and J by 9 bases, 9 bases remained unmatched. This CDR3 is built from 16 residues. As processed by the authors: Using reference gene primer amplification, nucleated cell counts were estimated. Sequenced by immunoSEQ multiplex PCR; TCRdb stores in-frame clones only, minus some. That table is the source of V, J and clone size, and D and trimming were worked out from the DNA. The profile shows tens of thousands of clones, over 75% of them singletons.

The TCR was taken from a man aged 50 to 59 with active COVID-19. The chain couples TRBV7-2 to TRBJ1-6; TRBD1 agrees at 8 bases. Sequences were obtained from peripheral blood. The CDR3 loop reads CASSLRGTGVGSPLHF. The DNA for the CDR3 is TGTGCCAGCAGCTTAAGAGGGACAGGCGTTGGTTCACCCCTCCACTTT. The whole variable domain, filled in from reference TRBV7-2 and TRBJ1-6, reads GAGVSQSPSNKVTEKGKDVELRCDPISGHTALYWYRQSLGQGLEFLIYFQGNSAPDKSGLPSDRFSAERTGGSVSTLTIQRTQQEDSAVYLCASSLRGTGVGSPLHFGNGTRLTVT.